This TCR beta chain was identified in a study of early T cells in non-severe SARS-CoV-2 infection. MiXCR, run by TCRdb on the 5' RACE reads, gives a single entry per CDR3 protein. The profile covers around 67,000 distinct CDR3 sequences, with around 13% appearing a single time and roughly 1.3% taken by the ten largest. In germline, CDR1 is PRHDT, CDR2 FYEKMQ (reference sequence). V lost 8 bases and J 6 bases, leaving 10 bases between the germline ends. This CDR3 contains 11 residues. This clonotype was observed at least ten times. This TCR derives from an adult who was a healthcare worker with PCR-confirmed SARS-CoV-2 infection or an uninfected control (not recorded which). The chain has TRBV13 and TRBJ1-2; D is ambiguous. Sequencing input: whole blood. The CDR3 region is CASGERDGYTF. The DNA of the CDR3 is TGTGCCAGCGGTGAGAGGGATGGCTACACCTTC. The complete variable domain, with remaining parts taken from reference TRBV13 and TRBJ1-2, reads AAGVIQSPRHLIKEKRETATLKCYPIPRHDTVYWYQQGPGQDPQFLISFYEKMQSDKGSIPDRFSAQQFSDYHSELNMSSLELGDSALYFCASGERDGYTFGSGTRLTVV.